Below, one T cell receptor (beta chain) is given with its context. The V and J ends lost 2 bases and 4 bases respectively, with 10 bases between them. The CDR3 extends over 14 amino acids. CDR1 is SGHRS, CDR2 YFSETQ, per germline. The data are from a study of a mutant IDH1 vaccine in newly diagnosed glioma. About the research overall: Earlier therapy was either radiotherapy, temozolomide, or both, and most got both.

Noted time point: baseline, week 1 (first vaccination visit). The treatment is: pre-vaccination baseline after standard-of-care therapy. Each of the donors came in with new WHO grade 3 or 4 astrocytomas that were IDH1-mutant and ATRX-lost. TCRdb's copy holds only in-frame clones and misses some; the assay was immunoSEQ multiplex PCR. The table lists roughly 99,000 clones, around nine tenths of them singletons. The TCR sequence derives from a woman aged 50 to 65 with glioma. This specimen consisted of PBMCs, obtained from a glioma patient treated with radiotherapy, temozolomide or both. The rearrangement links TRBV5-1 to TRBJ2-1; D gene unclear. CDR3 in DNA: TGCGCCAGCAGCTTTGGTAGCCGTTACAATGAGCAGTTCTTC. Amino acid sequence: CASSFGSRYNEQFF.